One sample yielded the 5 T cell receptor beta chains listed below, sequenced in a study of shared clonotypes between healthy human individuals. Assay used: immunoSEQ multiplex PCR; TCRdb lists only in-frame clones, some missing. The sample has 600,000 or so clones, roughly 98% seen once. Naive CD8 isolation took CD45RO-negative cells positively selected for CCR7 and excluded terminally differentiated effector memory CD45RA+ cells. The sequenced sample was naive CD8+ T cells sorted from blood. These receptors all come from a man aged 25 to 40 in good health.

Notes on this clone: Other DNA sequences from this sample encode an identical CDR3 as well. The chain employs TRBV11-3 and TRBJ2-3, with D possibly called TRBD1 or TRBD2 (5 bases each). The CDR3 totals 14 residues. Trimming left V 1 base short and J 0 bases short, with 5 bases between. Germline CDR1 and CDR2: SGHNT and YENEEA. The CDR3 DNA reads TGTGCCAGCAGCTTAGGGGACAGCACAGATACGCAGTATTTT. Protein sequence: CASSLGDSTDTQYF.

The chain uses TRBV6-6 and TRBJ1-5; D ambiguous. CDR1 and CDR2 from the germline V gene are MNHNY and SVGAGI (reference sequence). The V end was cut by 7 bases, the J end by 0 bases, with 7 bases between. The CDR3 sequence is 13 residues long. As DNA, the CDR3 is TGTGCCAGCACCCTTCATAGCAATCAGCCCCAGCATTTT. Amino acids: CASTLHSNQPQHF.

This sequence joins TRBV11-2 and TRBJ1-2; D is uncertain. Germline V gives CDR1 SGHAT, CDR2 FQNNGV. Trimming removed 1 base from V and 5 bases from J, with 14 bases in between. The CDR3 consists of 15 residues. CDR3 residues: CASSLGPSYLYGYTF. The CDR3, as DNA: TGTGCCAGCAGCTTAGGTCCGAGCTACTTGTATGGCTACACCTTC. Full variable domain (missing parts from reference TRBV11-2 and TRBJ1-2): EAGVAQSPRYKIIEKRQSVAFWCNPISGHATLYWYQQILGQGPKLLIQFQNNGVVDDSQLPKDRFSAERLKGVDSTLKIQPAKLEDSAVYLCASSLGPSYLYGYTFGSGTRLTVV.

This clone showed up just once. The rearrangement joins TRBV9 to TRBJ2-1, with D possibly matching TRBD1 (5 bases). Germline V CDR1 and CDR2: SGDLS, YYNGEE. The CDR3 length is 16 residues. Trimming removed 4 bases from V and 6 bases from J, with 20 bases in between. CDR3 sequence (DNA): TGTGCCAGCAGCCCGTTTGGGGCAGGGTCCCCCAATGAGCAGTTCTTC. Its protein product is CASSPFGAGSPNEQFF.

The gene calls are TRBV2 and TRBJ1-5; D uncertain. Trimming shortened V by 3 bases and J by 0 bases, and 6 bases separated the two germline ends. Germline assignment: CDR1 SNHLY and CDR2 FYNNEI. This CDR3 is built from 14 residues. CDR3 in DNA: TGTGCCAGCAGTGATTGGCATAGCAATCAGCCCCAGCATTTT. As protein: CASSDWHSNQPQHF.